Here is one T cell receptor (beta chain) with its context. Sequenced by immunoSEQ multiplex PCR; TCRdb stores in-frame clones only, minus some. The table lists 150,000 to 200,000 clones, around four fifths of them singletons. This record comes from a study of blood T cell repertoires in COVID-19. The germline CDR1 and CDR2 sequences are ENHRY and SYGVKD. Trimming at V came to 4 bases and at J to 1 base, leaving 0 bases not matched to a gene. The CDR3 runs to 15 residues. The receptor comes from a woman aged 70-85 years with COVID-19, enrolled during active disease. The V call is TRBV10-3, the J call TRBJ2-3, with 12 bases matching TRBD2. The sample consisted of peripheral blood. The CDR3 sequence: CAISGTSGGTDTQYF. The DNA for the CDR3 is TGTGCCATCAGTGGGACTAGCGGGGGCACAGATACGCAGTATTTT.